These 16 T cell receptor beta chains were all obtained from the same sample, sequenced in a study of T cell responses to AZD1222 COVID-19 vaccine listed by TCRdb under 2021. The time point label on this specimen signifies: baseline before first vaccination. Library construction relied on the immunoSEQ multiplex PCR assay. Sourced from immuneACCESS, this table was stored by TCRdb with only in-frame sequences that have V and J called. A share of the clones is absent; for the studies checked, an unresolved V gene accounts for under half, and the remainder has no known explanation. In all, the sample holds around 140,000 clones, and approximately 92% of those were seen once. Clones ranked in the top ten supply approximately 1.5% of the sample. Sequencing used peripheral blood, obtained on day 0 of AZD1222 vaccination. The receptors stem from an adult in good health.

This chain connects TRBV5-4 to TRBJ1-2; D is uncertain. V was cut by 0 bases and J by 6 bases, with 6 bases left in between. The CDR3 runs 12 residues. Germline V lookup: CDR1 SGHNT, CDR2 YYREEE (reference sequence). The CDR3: CASSLVQNGYTF. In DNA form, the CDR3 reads TGTGCCAGCAGCTTGGTACAGAATGGCTACACCTTC.

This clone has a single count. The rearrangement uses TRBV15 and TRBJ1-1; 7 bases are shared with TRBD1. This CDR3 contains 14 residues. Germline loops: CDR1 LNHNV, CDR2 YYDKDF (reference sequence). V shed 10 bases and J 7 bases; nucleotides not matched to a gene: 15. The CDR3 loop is CAKNRGRRSHEAFF. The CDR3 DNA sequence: TGTGCCAAAAACAGGGGTCGCCGATCCCATGAAGCTTTCTTT. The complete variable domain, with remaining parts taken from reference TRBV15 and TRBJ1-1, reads DAMVIQNPRYQVTQFGKPVTLSCSQTLNHNVMYWYQQKSSQAPKLLFHYYDKDFNNEADTPDNFQSRRPNTSFCFLDIRSPGLGDTAMYLCAKNRGRRSHEAFFGQGTRLTVV.

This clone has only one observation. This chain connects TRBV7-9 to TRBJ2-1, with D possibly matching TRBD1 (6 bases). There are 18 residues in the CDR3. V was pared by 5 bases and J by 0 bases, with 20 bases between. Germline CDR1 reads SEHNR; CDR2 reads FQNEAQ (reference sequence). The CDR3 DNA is TGTGCCAGCAGCGCCCGACAGTTTGGGGGCCGCTCCTACAATGAGCAGTTCTTC. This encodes CASSARQFGGRSYNEQFF.

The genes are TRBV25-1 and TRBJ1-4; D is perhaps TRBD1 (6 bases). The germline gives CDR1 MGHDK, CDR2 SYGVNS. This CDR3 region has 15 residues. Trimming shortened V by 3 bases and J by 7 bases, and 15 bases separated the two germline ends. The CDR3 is CASSDPGGGSEKLFF. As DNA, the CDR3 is TGTGCCAGCAGTGACCCGGGAGGGGGGAGTGAAAAACTGTTTTTT.

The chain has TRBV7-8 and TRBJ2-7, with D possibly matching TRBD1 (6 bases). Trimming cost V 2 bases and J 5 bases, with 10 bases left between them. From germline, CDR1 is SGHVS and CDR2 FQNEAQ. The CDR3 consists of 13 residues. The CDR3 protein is CASSLKQGHEQYF. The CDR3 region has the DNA TGTGCCAGCAGCTTAAAGCAGGGGCACGAGCAGTACTTC.

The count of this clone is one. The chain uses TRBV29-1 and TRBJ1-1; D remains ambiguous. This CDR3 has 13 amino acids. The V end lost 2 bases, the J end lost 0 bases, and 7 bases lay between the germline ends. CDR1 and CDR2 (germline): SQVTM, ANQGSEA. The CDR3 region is CSVERGLNTEAFF. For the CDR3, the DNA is TGCAGCGTTGAAAGAGGCCTGAACACTGAAGCTTTCTTT.

The CDR3 sequence: CAWSTPGLAGITDTQYF. CDR3 DNA: TGTGCCTGGAGTACCCCGGGACTAGCGGGAATCACAGATACGCAGTATTTT. V is TRBV30 and J is TRBJ2-3, with TRBD2 matching 13 bases. CDR1 and CDR2 (germline): GTSNPN, SVGIG (reference sequence). The J segment lost 2 bases and the V segment lost 2 bases, leaving 7 bases of the junction unmatched. This CDR3 region has 17 residues.

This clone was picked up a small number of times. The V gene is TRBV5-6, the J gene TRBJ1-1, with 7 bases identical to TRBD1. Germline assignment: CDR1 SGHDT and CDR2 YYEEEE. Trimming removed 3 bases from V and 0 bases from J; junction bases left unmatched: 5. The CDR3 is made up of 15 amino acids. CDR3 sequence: CASSCAGTVNTEAFF. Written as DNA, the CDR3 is TGTGCCAGCAGCTGTGCCGGGACAGTGAACACTGAAGCTTTCTTT.

The CDR3 region has the DNA TGTGCCAGCAGTGATTCCAGGGTCGAGCAGTACTTC. Residues: CASSDSRVEQYF. The chain employs TRBV12-3 or TRBV12-4 and TRBJ2-7, with D perhaps TRBD1 (5 bases). This CDR3 contains 12 residues. Trimming took 5 bases from V and 6 from J, leaving 11 bases between them.

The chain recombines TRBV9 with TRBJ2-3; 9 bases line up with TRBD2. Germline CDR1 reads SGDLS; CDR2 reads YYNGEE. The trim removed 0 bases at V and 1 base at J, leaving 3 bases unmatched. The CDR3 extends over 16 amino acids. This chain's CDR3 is CASSVEASGGTDTQYF. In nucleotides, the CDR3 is TGTGCCAGCAGCGTAGAGGCTAGCGGGGGCACAGATACGCAGTATTTT.

CDR3 DNA: TGCGCCAGCAGCCCCGCAACAGGGATTAATCAGCCCCAGCATTTT. It yields the protein CASSPATGINQPQHF. The genes are TRBV5-1 and TRBJ1-5; possible D gene TRBD1, 6 bases. Trimming removed 4 bases from V and 4 bases from J, with 15 bases in between. The CDR3 has 15 amino acids. Germline V lookup: CDR1 SGHRS, CDR2 YFSETQ.

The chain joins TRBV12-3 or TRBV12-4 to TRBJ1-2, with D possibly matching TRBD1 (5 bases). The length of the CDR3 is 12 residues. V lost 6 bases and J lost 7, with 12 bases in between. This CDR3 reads CASRRGDAGYTF. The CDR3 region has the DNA TGTGCCAGCAGAAGAGGGGACGCTGGCTACACCTTC.

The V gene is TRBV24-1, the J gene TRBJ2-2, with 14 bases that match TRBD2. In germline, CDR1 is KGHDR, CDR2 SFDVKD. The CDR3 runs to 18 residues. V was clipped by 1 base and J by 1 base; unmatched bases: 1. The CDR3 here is CATSDLGLAGGNTGELFF. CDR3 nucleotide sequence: TGTGCCACCAGTGATTTAGGACTAGCGGGAGGGAACACCGGGGAGCTGTTTTTT.

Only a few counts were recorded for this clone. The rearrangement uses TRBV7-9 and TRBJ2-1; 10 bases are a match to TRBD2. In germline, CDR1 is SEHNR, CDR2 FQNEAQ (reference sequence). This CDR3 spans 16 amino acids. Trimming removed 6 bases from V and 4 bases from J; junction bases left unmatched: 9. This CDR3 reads CASRPPSGRGYNEQFF. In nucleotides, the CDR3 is TGTGCCAGCAGACCGCCAAGCGGGAGGGGATACAATGAGCAGTTCTTC.

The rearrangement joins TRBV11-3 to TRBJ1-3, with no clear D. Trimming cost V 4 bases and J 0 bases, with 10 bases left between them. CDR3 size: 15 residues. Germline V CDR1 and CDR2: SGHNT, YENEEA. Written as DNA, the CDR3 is TGTGCCAGCAGCTCCGGACCGGACTCTGGAAACACCATATATTTT. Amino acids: CASSSGPDSGNTIYF.

CDR3: CAWSVMTPGNTIYF. As DNA, the CDR3 is TGTGCCTGGAGTGTAATGACCCCTGGAAACACCATATATTTT. V and J are TRBV30 and TRBJ1-3; D call uncertain. The germline gives CDR1 GTSNPN, CDR2 SVGIG (reference sequence). Trimming shortened V by 0 bases and J by 2 bases, and 8 bases separated the two germline ends. This CDR3 spans 14 amino acids.